This T cell receptor (beta chain) was retrieved from a study of blood T cell repertoires in COVID-19. Original processing notes: Cell counts per sample came from amplifying reference gene primers. Using immunoSEQ multiplex PCR, the repertoire was profiled, and TCRdb retains in-frame clones only, with some absent. Clone size and V and J calls were adopted from that table, with D and trimming inferred from the DNA. The data contain fewer than 130,000 clones, more than 80% of them seen just once; the ten biggest clones take up approximately 30%. Germline loops: CDR1 ENHRY, CDR2 SYGVKD. CDR3 length equals 13 residues. The V and J ends lost 4 bases and 5 bases, in that order; junction bases with no gene match: 2.

The receptor comes from a woman older than 75 with acute or convalescent COVID-19. The gene calls are TRBV10-3 and TRBJ2-1; 7 nucleotides align to TRBD2. Sequenced material: peripheral blood. CDR3 amino acids: CAISGDYNNEQFF. The DNA for the CDR3 is TGTGCCATCAGTGGGGACTATAACAATGAGCAGTTCTTC.